This TCR beta chain was observed in a study of vaccination and CD4 T cells after COVID-19. About the research overall: Post-vaccine sampling followed dose two by a median about 72 days (range 14 to 241). Cells were stimulated with overlapping spike peptide pools from SARS-CoV-2, HCoV-NL63, HCoV-OC43 and HCoV-229E.

A single count supports this clonotype. Its antigen is not identified. Documented treatment: approximately nine-day PBMC culture with coronavirus spike peptide pools or control peptides (ViraFEST assay). CDR1 LNHDA and CDR2 SQIVND come from the germline V gene (reference sequence). This CDR3 is 13 amino acids long. The V end was cut by 5 bases, the J end by 5 bases, with 12 bases between. An Oncomine TCR Beta short-read assay was used to sequence the DNA from cultured CD4+ T cells. TCRdb ran MiXCR on the PCR reads and lists one entry per CDR3 protein. The sample has about 18,000 distinct CDR3 sequences, about 56% seen once.

This sequence was found in a human donor who had recovered from COVID-19. Sequenced material: CD4+ T cells from blood, cultured in vitro, taken before SARS-CoV-2 vaccination. The chain employs TRBV19 and TRBJ1-1, with unresolved D. This CDR3 reads CASSVSRTTEAFF. For the CDR3, the DNA is TGTGCCAGTAGTGTATCCCGGACGACTGAAGCTTTCTTT.